Presented here are 27 T cell receptor beta chains from one specimen sequenced in a study of blood T cells in healthy people across ages. Using a J-beta primer mix together with a sample-barcoded 5' primer, a second PCR was run for roughly 6 to 11 cycles. Using its own MiXCR run on the 5' RACE reads, TCRdb lists one record per CDR3 protein. The table records around 500,000 distinct CDR3 sequences, roughly a quarter of them present only once. These data are also associated with another study on T cells of mothers and their children.

The sequencing sample was made of blood. Receptors were obtained from a boy aged 2 to 10 in good health.

To note about this clonotype: A read error may account for a junction end that differs from germline. The V and J genes are TRBV20-1 and TRBJ2-1; D unclear. This CDR3 contains 13 residues. Germline V lookup: CDR1 DFQATT, CDR2 SNEGSKA (reference sequence). The CDR3 spells CSASWTSNNGQFF. CDR3 DNA sequence: TGCAGTGCTAGCTGGACGAGCAACAATGGGCAGTTCTTC.

The V call is TRBV25-1, the J call TRBJ1-1, with a possible D match to TRBD1 (6 bases). The germline V gene has CDR1 MGHDK and CDR2 SYGVNS. This CDR3 contains 16 residues. The ends were cut back, 2 bases at V and 1 base at J, with 14 bases in the middle. The DNA for the CDR3 is TGTGCCAGCAGTGAAGTAGGGGGGGGGACGAACACTGAAGCTTTCTTT. Amino acids: CASSEVGGGTNTEAFF. Complete variable domain (other parts from reference TRBV25-1 and TRBJ1-1): EADIYQTPRYLVIGTGKKITLECSQTMGHDKMYWYQQDPGMELHLIHYSYGVNSTEKGDLSSESTVSRIRTEHFPLTLESARPSHTSQYLCASSEVGGGTNTEAFFGQGTRLTVV.

This clonotype has a handful of counts. The V and J genes are TRBV19 and TRBJ2-3; 7 bases align to TRBD1. V gave up 2 bases and J gave up 4 bases; unmatched junction bases: 12. Germline CDR1 and CDR2: LNHDA and SQIVND (reference sequence). The CDR3 extends over 17 amino acids. The CDR3 DNA sequence: TGTGCCAGTAGTATATCTTTCGGAACAGGGGTGGCAGATACGCAGTATTTT. This translates into CASSISFGTGVADTQYF. The variable domain in full, with the rest retrieved from reference TRBV19 and TRBJ2-3, is DGGITQSPKYLFRKEGQNVTLSCEQNLNHDAMYWYRQDPGQGLRLIYYSQIVNDFQKGDIAEGYSVSREKKESFPLTVTSAQKNPTAFYLCASSISFGTGVADTQYFGPGTRLTVL.

The V and J genes are TRBV20-1 and TRBJ1-2, with 8 bases identical to TRBD1. Per germline, CDR1 DFQATT and CDR2 SNEGSKA (reference sequence). Losses at the gene ends were 2 bases for V and 7 bases for J; bases not matched to a gene: 18. CDR3 length: 17 residues. The CDR3, as DNA: TGCAGTGCTAGAAGAGACAGGGGACTGGTTTCGGGTCGTGGCTACACCTTC. Residues: CSARRDRGLVSGRGYTF.

This clonotype has just a few counts. The chain couples TRBV6-1 to TRBJ2-5; 15 bases map to TRBD2. Looked up from germline, CDR1 is MNHNS and CDR2 is SASEGT. The CDR3 consists of 16 residues. V shed 5 bases and J 5 bases; nucleotides not matched to a gene: 6. As DNA, the CDR3 is TGTGCCAGCAGTACCCGGACTAGCGGGAGGGTTGAGACCCAGTACTTC. This encodes CASSTRTSGRVETQYF.

CDR3 residues: CASSLGWGGEGNEQFF. DNA of the CDR3: TGTGCCAGCAGCTTAGGATGGGGGGGGGAGGGAAATGAGCAGTTCTTC. This chain connects TRBV11-2 to TRBJ2-1; 7 bases are shared with TRBD2. With 1 base clipped from V and 7 bases from J, the junction kept 10 bases outside the gene matches. The CDR3 sequence is 16 residues long. Germline V gene sequence: CDR1 SGHAT, CDR2 FQNNGV. Using reference TRBV11-2 and TRBJ2-1 for the parts outside the CDR3, the full variable domain is EAGVAQSPRYKIIEKRQSVAFWCNPISGHATLYWYQQILGQGPKLLIQFQNNGVVDDSQLPKDRFSAERLKGVDSTLKIQPAKLEDSAVYLCASSLGWGGEGNEQFFGPGTRLTVL.

This clonotype was detected only a few times. The gene calls are TRBV6-6 and TRBJ1-2; D uncertain. This CDR3 comprises 13 residues. The ends were cut back, 2 bases at V and 2 bases at J, with 6 bases in the middle. Germline V gene sequence: CDR1 MNHNY, CDR2 SVGAGI (reference sequence). CDR3 coding DNA: TGTGCCAGCAGTTACAAGGCCAACTATGGCTACACCTTC. Translation: CASSYKANYGYTF.

V is TRBV3-1 and J is TRBJ2-2; 7 bases are a match to TRBD2. CDR1 is LGHDT, CDR2 YNNKEL, per germline (reference sequence). The trim removed 7 bases at V and 7 bases at J, leaving 6 bases unmatched. The length of the CDR3 is 13 residues. CDR3 sequence reads: CASTRETGGELFF. CDR3 DNA sequence: TGTGCCAGCACGCGGGAGACTGGCGGGGAGCTGTTTTTT.

The V call is TRBV3-1, the J call TRBJ2-3, with 10 bases lining up with TRBD2. Germline loops: CDR1 LGHDT, CDR2 YNNKEL (reference sequence). V gave up 1 base and J gave up 5 bases; unmatched junction bases: 6. There are 16 residues in the CDR3. CDR3 bases: TGTGCCAGCAGCCAAGTTACTAGCGGGATGGGAGATACGCAGTATTTT. It is translated as CASSQVTSGMGDTQYF.

This clonotype showed up just a few times. The chain uses TRBV9 and TRBJ2-5, with no clear D. The J call may be faulty, since TRBJ2-1 better matches the DNA end. The germline V gene has CDR1 SGDLS and CDR2 YYNGEE. CDR3 length equals 15 residues. The CDR3 loop is CASSVEDLTYNEQFF. CDR3 nucleotide sequence: TGTGCCAGCAGCGTAGAAGACTTGACCTACAATGAGCAGTTCTTC.

This sequence joins TRBV30 and TRBJ2-5; possibly TRBD1 for D (6 bases). The CDR3 covers 14 residues. Germline CDR1 and CDR2: GTSNPN and SVGIG (reference sequence). V lost 5 bases and J lost 1, with 14 bases in between. This CDR3 reads CAWGVGTTQETQYF. The CDR3 DNA sequence: TGTGCCTGGGGGGTAGGGACAACCCAAGAGACCCAGTACTTC.

V gene TRBV4-3 combines with J gene TRBJ2-1; the match to TRBD2 covers 7 bases. CDR1 and CDR2 from the germline V gene are LGHNA and YSLEER. The J segment lost 0 bases and the V segment lost 0 bases, leaving 5 bases of the junction unmatched. This CDR3 contains 17 residues. Here the CDR3 DNA reads TGCGCCAGCAGCCAAGATCGTCCTAGCGGCTCCTACAATGAGCAGTTCTTC. Its translation is CASSQDRPSGSYNEQFF.

The chain links TRBV14 to TRBJ2-3; D remains unclear. The CDR3 spans 16 residues. Trimming removed 1 base from V and 2 bases from J, with 13 bases in between. Germline CDR1 reads SGHDN; CDR2 reads FVKESK. Here the CDR3 reads CASSQARARSTDTQYF. In nucleotides, the CDR3 is TGTGCCAGCAGCCAAGCCCGGGCTCGATCCACAGATACGCAGTATTTT.

V and J are TRBV5-1 and TRBJ1-4; 7 bases agree with TRBD1. This CDR3 spans 13 amino acids. Germline trimming cut 4 bases from V and 7 bases from J; bases unmatched to any gene: 4. Germline CDR1 reads SGHRS; CDR2 reads YFSETQ. The CDR3 sequence: CASSRRDSEKLFF. The CDR3 DNA is TGCGCCAGCAGCCGCCGGGACAGTGAAAAACTGTTTTTT. The full variable domain, completed using reference TRBV5-1 and TRBJ1-4, is KAGVTQTPRYLIKTRGQQVTLSCSPISGHRSVSWYQQTPGQGLQFLFEYFSETQRNKGNFPGRFSGRQFSNSRSEMNVSTLELGDSALYLCASSRRDSEKLFFGSGTQLSVL.

This clonotype was counted only a few times. The chain links TRBV12-3 or TRBV12-4 to TRBJ2-5; D is unresolved. The CDR3 has 15 amino acids. Trimming took off 3 bases at V and 3 bases at J, with 14 bases between the two ends. CDR3 coding DNA: TGTGCCAGCAGTTTGGTGTCTGCTCGTAAAGAGACCCAGTACTTC. As protein: CASSLVSARKETQYF.

This rearrangement joins TRBV6-6 to TRBJ2-5; 10 nucleotides line up with TRBD1. The J call may be mistaken, given a closer DNA end match to TRBJ2-7. This CDR3 contains 13 residues. Looked up from germline, CDR1 is MNHNY and CDR2 is SVGAGI (reference sequence). CDR3 sequence: CASGQGVPYEQYF. For the CDR3, the DNA is TGTGCCAGTGGACAGGGGGTGCCCTACGAGCAGTACTTC.

The V gene is TRBV11-2, the J gene TRBJ1-1; D not resolved. Germline CDR1 reads SGHAT; CDR2 reads FQNNGV. The CDR3 consists of 17 residues. The ends were cut back, 5 bases at V and 0 bases at J, with 19 bases in the middle. The CDR3 sequence is CASSPVPGSGMNTEAFF. The CDR3, as DNA: TGTGCCAGCAGCCCAGTCCCGGGGTCGGGGATGAACACTGAAGCTTTCTTT.

This clonotype was counted only a few times. The chain uses TRBV10-1 and TRBJ1-5; D possibly corresponds to TRBD1 (5 bases). Germline CDR1 is WNHNN and CDR2 is SYGVQD (reference sequence). Trimming shortened V by 9 bases and J by 0 bases, and 6 bases separated the two germline ends. The CDR3 consists of 12 residues. This CDR3 is CARGDSNQPQHF. CDR3 nucleotide sequence: TGCGCCAGAGGGGATAGCAATCAGCCCCAGCATTTT.

For this clonotype: No conserved phenylalanine or tryptophan ends this CDR3, so it is likely a read error. Because the CDR3's place on the DNA is in doubt, the DNA is left out and the CDR3 is given as listed by TCRdb. This sequence joins TRBV21-1 and TRBJ1-1. TRBV21-1 counts as a pseudogene. With termini counted, the CDR3 has 15 amino acids. CDR3 protein: CASSRPGGRNTEAFS.

This clonotype has a handful of counts. The chain couples TRBV6-1 to TRBJ1-4; the D gene is possibly TRBD1 (6 bases). Deletions cut 6 bases from V and 4 bases from J, with 15 bases between. Per germline, CDR1 MNHNS and CDR2 SASEGT. The CDR3 extends over 15 amino acids. The CDR3 spells CASSPKTGFNEKLFF. The CDR3 region has the DNA TGTGCCAGCAGCCCAAAGACAGGTTTTAATGAAAAACTGTTTTTT.

The chain couples TRBV6-2 or TRBV6-3 to TRBJ2-1, with 12 bases aligning to TRBD2. From germline, CDR1 is MNHEY and CDR2 SVGEGT. The CDR3 covers 16 residues. The trim removed 5 bases at V and 6 bases at J, leaving 8 bases unmatched. The CDR3 bases are TGTGCCAGCAGTGGGGCGACTAGCGGGAGACGCAATGAGCAGTTCTTC. Residues: CASSGATSGRRNEQFF.

Only a few counts were recorded for this clonotype. J is TRBJ2-5 and V is TRBV7-8; no clear D gene. Trimming removed 2 bases from V and 6 bases from J, with 7 bases in between. The CDR3 loop spans 12 amino acids. CDR1 and CDR2 from the germline V gene are SGHVS and FQNEAQ. In DNA form, the CDR3 reads TGTGCCAGCAGCTTATATGCTCAGACCCAGTACTTC. This sequence encodes CASSLYAQTQYF.

The chain is built from TRBV2 and TRBJ2-3, with a weak D call TRBD2 (5 bases). V lost 7 bases and J lost 1, with 12 bases in between. Germline assignment: CDR1 SNHLY and CDR2 FYNNEI. The CDR3 extends over 14 amino acids. The CDR3 region has the DNA TGTGCCAGCATCTGGGAGCGAGGCACAGATACGCAGTATTTT. Protein product: CASIWERGTDTQYF.

The V and J genes are TRBV6-2 or TRBV6-3 and TRBJ2-1, with 9 bases that match TRBD1. CDR3 length equals 17 residues. V lost 2 bases and J lost 2; bases outside the gene matches: 7. CDR1 is MNHEY, CDR2 SVGEGT, per germline. This chain's CDR3 is CASSYGSRTGAYNEQFF. The CDR3 nucleotides read TGTGCCAGCAGTTACGGGTCCCGGACAGGGGCCTACAATGAGCAGTTCTTC.

This clonotype was observed a few times. This chain connects TRBV4-1 to TRBJ2-1; D is perhaps TRBD1 (6 bases). The V gene lost 0 bases and the J gene lost 7 bases, with 10 bases spanning the gap. The CDR3 runs to 14 residues. Germline CDR1 and CDR2: MGHRA and YSYEKL. The CDR3 spells CASSQEQGFNEQFF. CDR3 sequence (DNA): TGCGCCAGCAGCCAAGAACAGGGCTTTAATGAGCAGTTCTTC.

This clonotype was observed a handful of times. CDR3 protein: CASSPPATGAKGYGYTF. CDR3 in DNA: TGTGCCAGCTCACCACCAGCGACAGGGGCCAAGGGCTATGGCTACACCTTC. This chain joins TRBV18 and TRBJ1-2; TRBD1 matches 8 bases. Germline loops: CDR1 KGHSH, CDR2 LQKENI. This CDR3 has 17 amino acids. V lost 0 bases to trimming and J lost 4 bases; unmatched junction nucleotides: 10.

This rearrangement joins TRBV19 to TRBJ1-2, with D perhaps matching TRBD1 (5 bases). The length of the CDR3 is 15 residues. CDR1 and CDR2 from the germline V gene are LNHDA and SQIVND (reference sequence). V was cut by 9 bases and J by 3 bases, with 20 bases left in between. The CDR3 nucleotides read TGTGCCAGCCTTAATCCGGGACGGGGAGACTATGGCTACACCTTC. Its protein product is CASLNPGRGDYGYTF.